Described below is a single T cell receptor beta chain sequence and its context. Using immunoSEQ multiplex PCR, the repertoire was profiled, and TCRdb retains in-frame clones only, with some absent. The data show around 2.5 million clones, roughly 93% seen once. This entry comes from a study of shared clonotypes between healthy human individuals. Trimming left V 0 bases short and J 4 bases short, with 13 bases between. The CDR3 extends over 15 amino acids. Per germline, CDR1 MNHEY and CDR2 SVGAGI. This receptor was identified in a man between 18 and 35 years old in good health. Some clones in this sample may be carry-over from other donors' samples. The chain recombines TRBV6-5 with TRBJ2-7, with D hard to call. The sample consisted of naive CD4+ T cells from PBMCs. Documented subset: CD45RA+ positively selected. The CDR3 loop is CASSYSPPGPYEQYF. Here the CDR3 DNA reads TGTGCCAGCAGTTACTCGCCGCCCGGCCCTTACGAGCAGTACTTC.